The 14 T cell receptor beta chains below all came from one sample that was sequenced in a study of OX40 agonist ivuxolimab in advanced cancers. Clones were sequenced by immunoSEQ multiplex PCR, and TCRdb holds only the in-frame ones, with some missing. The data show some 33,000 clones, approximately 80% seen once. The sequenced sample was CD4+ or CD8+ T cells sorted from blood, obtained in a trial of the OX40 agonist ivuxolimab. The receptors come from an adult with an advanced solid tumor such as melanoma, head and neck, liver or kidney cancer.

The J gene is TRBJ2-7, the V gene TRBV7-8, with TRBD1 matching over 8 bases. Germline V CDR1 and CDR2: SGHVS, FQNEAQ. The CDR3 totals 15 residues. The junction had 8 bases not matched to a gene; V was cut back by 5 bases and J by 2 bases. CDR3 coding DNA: TGTGCCAGCAGCCCAAGGCGGGACAGGACCTACGAGCAGTACTTC. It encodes CASSPRRDRTYEQYF.

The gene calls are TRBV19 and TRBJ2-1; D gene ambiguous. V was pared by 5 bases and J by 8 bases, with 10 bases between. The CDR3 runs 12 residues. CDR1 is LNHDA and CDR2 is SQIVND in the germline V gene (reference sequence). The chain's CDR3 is CASSSSAYEQFF. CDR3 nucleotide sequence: TGTGCCAGTAGTTCCAGCGCCTATGAGCAGTTCTTC.

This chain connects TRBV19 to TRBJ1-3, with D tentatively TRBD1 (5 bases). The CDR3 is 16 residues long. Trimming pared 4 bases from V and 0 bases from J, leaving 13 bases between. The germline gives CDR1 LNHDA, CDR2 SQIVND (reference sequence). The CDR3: CASSRGTSSSGNTIYF. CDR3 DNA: TGTGCCAGTAGTAGAGGGACGTCGTCCTCTGGAAACACCATATATTTT.

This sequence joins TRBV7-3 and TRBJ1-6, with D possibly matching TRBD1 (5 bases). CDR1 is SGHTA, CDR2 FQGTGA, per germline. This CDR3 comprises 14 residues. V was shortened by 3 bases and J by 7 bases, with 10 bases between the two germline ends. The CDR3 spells CASSFMGPNSPLHF. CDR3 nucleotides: TGTGCCAGCAGCTTTATGGGGCCGAATTCACCCCTCCACTTT.

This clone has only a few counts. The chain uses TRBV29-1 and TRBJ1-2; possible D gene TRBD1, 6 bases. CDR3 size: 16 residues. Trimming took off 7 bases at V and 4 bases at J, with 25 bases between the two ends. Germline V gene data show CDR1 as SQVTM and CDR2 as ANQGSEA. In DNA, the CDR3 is TGCAGCGCCACCACCACGAGTGGGGGGCGCGGCTATGGCTACACCTTC. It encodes CSATTTSGGRGYGYTF. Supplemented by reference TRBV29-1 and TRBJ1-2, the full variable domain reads SAVISQKPSRDICQRGTSLTIQCQVDSQVTMMFWYRQQPGQSLTLIATANQGSEATYESGFVIDKFPISRPNLTFSTLTVSNMSPEDSSIYLCSATTTSGGRGYGYTFGSGTRLTVV.

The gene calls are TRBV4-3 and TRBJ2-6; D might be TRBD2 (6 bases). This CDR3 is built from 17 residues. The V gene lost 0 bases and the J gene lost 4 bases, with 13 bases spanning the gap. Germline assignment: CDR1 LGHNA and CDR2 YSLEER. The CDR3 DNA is TGCGCCAGCAGCCAAGATTTCGGGACTTCAGGGGCCAACGTCCTGACTTTC. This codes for CASSQDFGTSGANVLTF.

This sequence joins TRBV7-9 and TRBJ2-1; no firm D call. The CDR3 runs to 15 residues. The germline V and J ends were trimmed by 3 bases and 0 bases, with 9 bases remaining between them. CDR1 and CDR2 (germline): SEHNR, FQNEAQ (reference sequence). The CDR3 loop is CASSFPRSSYNEQFF. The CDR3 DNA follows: TGTGCCAGCAGCTTTCCCCGGAGCTCCTACAATGAGCAGTTCTTC. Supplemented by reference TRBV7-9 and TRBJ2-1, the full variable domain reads DTGVSQNPRHKITKRGQNVTFRCDPISEHNRLYWYRQTLGQGPEFLTYFQNEAQLEKSRLLSDRFSAERPKGSFSTLEIQRTEQGDSAMYLCASSFPRSSYNEQFFGPGTRLTVL.

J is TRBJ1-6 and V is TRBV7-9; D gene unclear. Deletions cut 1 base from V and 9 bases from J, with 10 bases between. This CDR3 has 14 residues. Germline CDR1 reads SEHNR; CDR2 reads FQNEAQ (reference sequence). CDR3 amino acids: CASSLEVTGSPLHF. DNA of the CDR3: TGTGCCAGCAGCTTAGAAGTTACGGGTTCACCCCTCCACTTT.

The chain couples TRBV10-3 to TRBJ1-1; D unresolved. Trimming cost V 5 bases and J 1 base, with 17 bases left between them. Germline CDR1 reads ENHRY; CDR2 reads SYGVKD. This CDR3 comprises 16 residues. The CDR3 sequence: CAISTRPGAGNTEAFF. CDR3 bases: TGTGCCATCAGTACTCGCCCCGGCGCAGGGAACACTGAAGCTTTCTTT.

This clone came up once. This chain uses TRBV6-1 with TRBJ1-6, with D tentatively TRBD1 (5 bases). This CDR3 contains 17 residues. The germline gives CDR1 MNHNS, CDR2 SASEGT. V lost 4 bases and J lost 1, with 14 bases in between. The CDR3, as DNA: TGTGCCAGCAGTGTATCCCAGGGTGGGTCCTATAATTCACCCCTCCACTTT. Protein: CASSVSQGGSYNSPLHF.

The CDR3 nucleotides are TGTGCCAGCACCCCCCGTAGCGGGAGGAACGAGCAGTACTTC. Translation: CASTPRSGRNEQYF. The rearrangement uses TRBV28 and TRBJ2-5; 10 positions match TRBD2. The DNA matches TRBJ2-7 better at its end, which makes the J call doubtful. The CDR3 totals 14 residues. Per germline, CDR1 MDHEN and CDR2 SYDVKM.

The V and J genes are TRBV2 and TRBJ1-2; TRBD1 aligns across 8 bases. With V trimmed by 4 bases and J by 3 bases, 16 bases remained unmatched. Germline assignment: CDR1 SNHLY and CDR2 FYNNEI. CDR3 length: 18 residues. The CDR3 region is CASSAIVGTGSGDYGYTF. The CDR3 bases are TGTGCCAGCAGTGCCATAGTAGGGACAGGATCAGGGGACTATGGCTACACCTTC.

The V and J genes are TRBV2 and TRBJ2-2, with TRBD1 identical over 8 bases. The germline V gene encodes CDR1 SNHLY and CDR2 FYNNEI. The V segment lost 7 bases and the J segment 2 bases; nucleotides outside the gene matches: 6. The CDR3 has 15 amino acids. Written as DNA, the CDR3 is TGTGCCAGCATTGGGACAGGAGGCAACACCGGGGAGCTGTTTTTT. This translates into CASIGTGGNTGELFF.

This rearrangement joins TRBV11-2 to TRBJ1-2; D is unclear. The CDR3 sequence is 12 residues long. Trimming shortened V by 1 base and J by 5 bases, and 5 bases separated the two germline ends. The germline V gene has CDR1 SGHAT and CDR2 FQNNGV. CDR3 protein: CASSLGSYGYTF. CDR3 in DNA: TGTGCCAGCAGCTTAGGCAGTTATGGCTACACCTTC.